This TCR beta chain was captured by sequencing in a study of blood T cell repertoires in COVID-19. About the study: Sample material is recorded as cDNA or gDNA derived from T cells, B-cell-depleted T cells, or PBMCs.

This CDR3 comprises 19 residues. V shed 0 bases and J 0 bases; nucleotides not matched to a gene: 12. CDR1 and CDR2 (germline): SGDLS, YYNGEE. Authors' analysis steps: Amplification of reference gene primers provided the estimated nucleated cell counts. Here immunoSEQ multiplex PCR was the method, and the copy in TCRdb shows in-frame clones only, minus some. That table is the source of V, J and clone size, and D and trimming were worked out from the DNA. The sample shows about 270,000 clones, around 92% of them seen only once. Clinical history as reported by participants underpinned cohort assignment.

The clonotype originates from an older woman who had recovered from COVID-19. The sample comprised PBMCs or T cells enriched from blood (not recorded which). The chain joins TRBV9 to TRBJ1-3; 7 bases align to TRBD1. As DNA, the CDR3 is TGTGCCAGCAGCGTAGCAACCGGGACAGACTTTTTCTCTGGAAACACCATATATTTT. It codes for CASSVATGTDFFSGNTIYF.